This T cell receptor (beta chain) was obtained from a study of CD8 T cells in Susac syndrome. TEMRA cells were FACS-enriched, and CD8+ and CD4+ T cells were isolated negatively. Random hexamers were used to reverse transcribe the RNA input (0.5 to 1 ug). TCRdb analysed the immunoSEQ multiplex PCR reads with MiXCR anew, one entry per CDR3 protein. The table records 50,000 or so distinct CDR3 sequences, roughly 93% of them present only once. This sequence was found in a human donor with multiple sclerosis. The specimen was CD8+ T cells from PBMCs.

The CDR3 is CASSLTPRTGTETQYF. DNA for the CDR3: TGTGCCAGCAGCTTAACCCCCCGGACAGGGACCGAGACCCAGTACTTC. This chain joins TRBV7-8 and TRBJ2-5; TRBD1 aligns across 8 bases. With 2 bases clipped from V and 5 bases from J, the junction kept 10 bases outside the gene matches. The CDR3 runs 16 residues. CDR1 and CDR2 (germline): SGHVS, FQNEAQ.